This T cell receptor (beta chain) was identified in a study of cytomegalovirus exposure and HLA in healthy donors. Study information: The approximately 100 million unique TCR beta sequences, from about 179 million T cells, were found by an earlier analysis.

Primers for the PCR totalled 60 Vbeta and 13 Jbeta. The protocol was immunoSEQ multiplex PCR, while the TCRdb copy is restricted to in-frame clones and leaves out a portion. The table records around 140,000 clones, roughly three quarters of them present only once. The V end was cut by 1 base, the J end by 6 bases, with 13 bases between. Looked up from germline, CDR1 is SGHAT and CDR2 is FQNNGV. CDR3 length: 14 residues. The J gene is TRBJ2-7, the V gene TRBV11-2; D possibly corresponds to TRBD1 (6 bases). This sequence originates from an older woman in good health and CMV-seronegative. Input material: PBMCs. CDR3 residues: CASSLATGTIEQYF. CDR3 nucleotide sequence: TGTGCCAGCAGCTTAGCCACAGGGACCATCGAGCAGTACTTC.